These T cell receptor beta chains were read from a single sample in a study of vaccination effects on CD4 cells after COVID-19. Some clones are missing from TCRdb's copy, which holds only in-frame ones; the method was immunoSEQ multiplex PCR. Here the sample spans about 46,000 clones, around 74% being singletons. These TCRs are of unknown antigen specificity. The sequences come from CD4+ T cells from PBMCs cultured with HCoV-OC43 spike peptides, collected after COVID-19 vaccination. The source is a human donor who received a COVID-19 vaccine. CDR3s leave out the opening cysteine and the closing phenylalanine or tryptophan. The D gene is left open where the match is weak.

length,D,V,J,CDR3
11,TRBD1,TRBV18,TRBJ1-1,ASSPRQGDEAF
12,TRBD2,TRBV20-1,TRBJ2-1,SASVLAGYNEQF
17,TRBD2,TRBV7-9,TRBJ2-1,ASSLGRMVRGGSYNEQF
8,.,TRBV6-5,TRBJ2-1,ASGRNEQF
12,TRBD1,TRBV5-1,TRBJ2-3,ASSETGAGDTQY
17,TRBD2,TRBV4-1,TRBJ2-3,ASSLSGGGLAGYTDTQY
12,TRBD1,TRBV5-1,TRBJ2-1,ASSFEGAHNEQF
15,TRBD2,TRBV24-1,TRBJ2-3,ADYPPHASGRANTQY
18,.,TRBV18,TRBJ1-2,ASSPRAAWGESPKEYGYT
12,.,TRBV27,TRBJ2-2,ASTLNRNTGELF
13,.,TRBV18,TRBJ1-3,ASSYTETPGNTIY
13,TRBD1,TRBV6-5,TRBJ1-2,ASSRTGDRGYGYT
13,.,TRBV6-5,TRBJ2-1,ASRGAEYGDNEQF